A single sample gave rise to the 25 T cell receptor beta chains below, sequenced in a study of shared clonotypes between healthy human individuals. Some clones are missing from TCRdb's copy, which holds only in-frame ones; the method was immunoSEQ multiplex PCR. The data show fewer than 3 million clones, 85% to 95% seen once. The sample was naive CD4+ T cells from PBMCs. Subset noted: CD45RA+ positively selected. The receptors were gathered from a man between 18 and 29 years old in good health. Some clones in this sample may be carry-over from other donors' samples.

The chain combines TRBV18 with TRBJ2-5; 9 positions match TRBD1. V gave up 3 bases and J gave up 4 bases; unmatched junction bases: 6. The CDR3 is made up of 15 amino acids. Per germline, CDR1 KGHSH and CDR2 LQKENI. This CDR3 is CASSPSRDRAETQYF. The CDR3 DNA sequence: TGTGCCAGCTCACCGTCCAGGGACAGGGCAGAGACCCAGTACTTC. Combining the CDR3 with reference TRBV18 and TRBJ2-5 gives the whole variable domain NAGVMQNPRHLVRRRGQEARLRCSPMKGHSHVYWYRQLPEEGLKFMVYLQKENIIDESGMPKERFSAEFPKEGPSILRIQQVVRGDSAAYFCASSPSRDRAETQYFGPGTRLLVL.

The chain recombines TRBV9 with TRBJ2-1; 7 nucleotides match TRBD1. The CDR3 spans 16 residues. In germline, CDR1 is SGDLS, CDR2 YYNGEE. The V segment lost 3 bases and the J segment 0 bases; nucleotides outside the gene matches: 6. The CDR3 is CASSGPTGDSYNEQFF. The CDR3 nucleotides read TGTGCCAGCAGCGGACCCACAGGGGACTCCTACAATGAGCAGTTCTTC.

The chain couples TRBV7-9 to TRBJ2-1; 12 positions agree with TRBD2. The junction had 3 bases not matched to a gene; V was cut back by 2 bases and J by 4 bases. The germline V gene has CDR1 SEHNR and CDR2 FQNEAQ (reference sequence). The CDR3 has 16 residues. The chain's CDR3 is CASSLMGLAGYNEQFF. The CDR3 DNA sequence: TGTGCCAGCAGCTTAATGGGACTAGCGGGTTACAATGAGCAGTTCTTC.

This chain connects TRBV18 to TRBJ2-7; possible D gene TRBD2, 5 bases. The CDR3 loop spans 13 amino acids. Germline V lookup: CDR1 KGHSH, CDR2 LQKENI. The V end was cut by 5 bases, the J end by 3 bases, with 11 bases between. This CDR3 reads CASSSGRDYEQYF. CDR3 DNA sequence: TGTGCCAGCTCATCCGGACGGGACTACGAGCAGTACTTC. The full variable domain, with the rest looked up from reference TRBV18 and TRBJ2-7, is NAGVMQNPRHLVRRRGQEARLRCSPMKGHSHVYWYRQLPEEGLKFMVYLQKENIIDESGMPKERFSAEFPKEGPSILRIQQVVRGDSAAYFCASSSGRDYEQYFGPGTRLTVT.

The chain combines TRBV30 with TRBJ1-1; D gene ambiguous. The V and J ends lost 2 bases and 4 bases respectively, with 11 bases between them. The CDR3 sequence is 13 residues long. Germline CDR1 GTSNPN, CDR2 SVGIG (reference sequence). This CDR3 is CAWSIGVVTEAFF. The CDR3 DNA is TGTGCCTGGAGTATCGGGGTTGTCACTGAAGCTTTCTTT.

As regards this clone: The same CDR3 arises from other DNA sequences in this sample as well. The rearrangement uses TRBV5-1 and TRBJ1-2; TRBD1 matches at 12 bases. V gave up 3 bases and J gave up 6 bases; unmatched junction bases: 3. The CDR3 is 14 residues long. In germline, CDR1 is SGHRS, CDR2 YFSETQ. The CDR3 nucleotides read TGCGCCAGCAGCTCGGGACAGGGGGCGGATGGCTACACCTTC. Its protein product is CASSSGQGADGYTF.

V usage is TRBV19 and J usage is TRBJ2-7, with 9 bases aligning to TRBD1. V shed 4 bases, J shed 7 bases, and the junction held 14 bases outside the gene matches. CDR3 length: 16 amino acids. Germline assignment: CDR1 LNHDA and CDR2 SQIVND (reference sequence). The CDR3 is CASSTRRWTGEEEQYF. The CDR3 DNA is TGTGCCAGTAGTACGAGACGTTGGACAGGGGAGGAGGAGCAGTACTTC. Filled out from reference TRBV19 and TRBJ2-7, the complete variable domain reads DGGITQSPKYLFRKEGQNVTLSCEQNLNHDAMYWYRQDPGQGLRLIYYSQIVNDFQKGDIAEGYSVSREKKESFPLTVTSAQKNPTAFYLCASSTRRWTGEEEQYFGPGTRLTVT.

This clone was counted a single time. The CDR3 DNA follows: TGTGCCAGCGGATCCTATATAGCGGGCTCCTACGAGCAGTACTTC. Translation: CASGSYIAGSYEQYF. The chain combines TRBV28 with TRBJ2-7, with 7 bases aligning to TRBD2. CDR1 is MDHEN, CDR2 SYDVKM, per germline. The CDR3 is made up of 15 amino acids. With 8 bases clipped from V and 0 bases from J, the junction kept 10 bases outside the gene matches.

The chain employs TRBV28 and TRBJ1-3, with D unclear. CDR3 length equals 15 residues. CDR1 is MDHEN, CDR2 SYDVKM, per germline. V was shortened by 10 bases and J by 0 bases, with 16 bases between the two germline ends. The DNA of the CDR3 is TGTGCCACCCTTCCCCCTCTCAGCTCTGGAAACACCATATATTTT. It encodes CATLPPLSSGNTIYF.

A single count supports this clone. V usage is TRBV18 and J usage is TRBJ2-3, with D unresolved. V lost 6 bases and J 2 bases, leaving 12 bases between the germline ends. The CDR3 has 14 amino acids. The germline V gene encodes CDR1 KGHSH and CDR2 LQKENI. In DNA, the CDR3 is TGTGCCAGCTCGCGAATTTTGGACACAGATACGCAGTATTTT. The encoded protein is CASSRILDTDTQYF. Full variable domain (outside the CDR3, taken from reference TRBV18 and TRBJ2-3): NAGVMQNPRHLVRRRGQEARLRCSPMKGHSHVYWYRQLPEEGLKFMVYLQKENIIDESGMPKERFSAEFPKEGPSILRIQQVVRGDSAAYFCASSRILDTDTQYFGPGTRLTVL.

V gene TRBV2 combines with J gene TRBJ2-3; 7 nucleotides align to TRBD1. Germline CDR1 is SNHLY and CDR2 is FYNNEI. This CDR3 region has 10 residues. V shed 11 bases and J 11 bases; nucleotides not matched to a gene: 7. This CDR3 is CAYRQGRQYF. The CDR3 nucleotides read TGTGCCTACCGACAGGGTCGGCAGTATTTT. Full variable domain (remainder filled in from reference TRBV2 and TRBJ2-3): EPEVTQTPSHQVTQMGQEVILRCVPISNHLYFYWYRQILGQKVEFLVSFYNNEISEKSEIFDDQFSVERPDGSNFTLKIRSTKLEDSAMYFCAYRQGRQYFGPGTRLTVL.

This clone was seen once. The rearrangement uses TRBV5-1 and TRBJ2-3; 8 nucleotides line up with TRBD1. Germline loops: CDR1 SGHRS, CDR2 YFSETQ. The CDR3 is 15 amino acids. The ends lost 2 bases at V and 4 bases at J; junction bases unmatched: 6. CDR3 residues: CASSFGQGQSDTQYF. The CDR3 region has the DNA TGCGCCAGCAGCTTCGGACAGGGTCAGTCAGATACGCAGTATTTT.

V gene TRBV5-4 combines with J gene TRBJ1-1; no definite D call. The CDR3 extends over 13 amino acids. CDR1 is SGHNT and CDR2 is YYREEE in the germline V gene (reference sequence). Trimming shortened V by 4 bases and J by 4 bases, and 11 bases separated the two germline ends. The CDR3 is CASSQQISTEAFF. The CDR3 coding sequence is TGTGCCAGCAGCCAACAGATAAGCACTGAAGCTTTCTTT.

The J gene is TRBJ1-5, the V gene TRBV19; D is perhaps TRBD1 (6 bases). Germline CDR1 LNHDA, CDR2 SQIVND (reference sequence). With 3 bases removed from V and 4 bases from J, the gap between germline ends came to 16 bases. The length of the CDR3 is 16 residues. CDR3 amino acids: CASSIRGVRGNQPQHF. The CDR3 DNA reads as TGTGCCAGTAGTATTAGAGGGGTGAGGGGGAATCAGCCCCAGCATTTT.

V is TRBV19 and J is TRBJ2-2, with TRBD2 as a possible D gene (5 bases). The CDR3 covers 14 residues. Germline lookup yields CDR1 LNHDA and CDR2 SQIVND (reference sequence). The V gene lost 10 bases and the J gene lost 0 bases, with 12 bases spanning the gap. The chain's CDR3 is CATGGRANTGELFF. CDR3 nucleotides: TGTGCCACCGGCGGGCGGGCGAACACCGGGGAGCTGTTTTTT.

The CDR3 sequence is CASSYSSGASGNTIYF. The CDR3 nucleotides read TGTGCCAGCAGTTACTCGTCAGGGGCCTCTGGAAACACCATATATTTT. The chain carries TRBV6-5 and TRBJ1-3, with a possible D match to TRBD1 (6 bases). The CDR3 is 16 residues long. V was trimmed by 0 bases and J by 0 bases, leaving 9 bases between them. Germline V gene lookup returns CDR1 MNHEY and CDR2 SVGAGI.

The gene calls are TRBV5-4 and TRBJ2-7; 8 nucleotides agree with TRBD2. CDR1 is SGHNT and CDR2 is YYREEE in the germline V gene (reference sequence). This CDR3 region has 15 residues. V shed 1 base and J 0 bases; nucleotides not matched to a gene: 3. This CDR3 is CASSLRGRSSYEQYF. For the CDR3, the DNA is TGTGCCAGCAGCTTGCGCGGGAGGAGCTCCTACGAGCAGTACTTC.

The genes are TRBV2 and TRBJ2-1; either TRBD1 or TRBD2 may fit D (5 bases each). Trimming stripped 7 bases from V and 7 bases from J, with 17 bases between. The CDR3 totals 14 residues. Looked up from germline, CDR1 is SNHLY and CDR2 is FYNNEI. The CDR3 DNA reads TGTGCCAGCACTACGGGACCAGCTTGGAATGAGCAGTTCTTC. Encoded protein: CASTTGPAWNEQFF.

The chain employs TRBV29-1 and TRBJ1-4, with TRBD1 as a possible D gene (6 bases). CDR1 and CDR2 from the germline V gene are SQVTM and ANQGSEA. The CDR3 length is 14 residues. Trimming removed 0 bases at V and 3 bases at J, with 8 bases between. CDR3 coding DNA: TGCAGCGTTGAAGATACAGGGTCTAATGAAAAACTGTTTTTT. Translating gives CSVEDTGSNEKLFF.

The chain carries TRBV15 and TRBJ2-1; 13 nucleotides line up with TRBD2. Germline V CDR1 and CDR2: LNHNV, YYDKDF (reference sequence). With 2 bases clipped from V and 10 bases from J, the junction kept 5 bases outside the gene matches. The CDR3 contains 15 residues. The CDR3 here is CATSRSGLAGNEQFF. CDR3 bases: TGTGCCACCAGCAGATCGGGACTAGCGGGAAACGAGCAGTTCTTC.

The genes are TRBV4-1 and TRBJ2-7; 7 positions agree with TRBD1. V was pared by 1 base and J by 2 bases, with 11 bases of the junction left unmatched. The germline gives CDR1 MGHRA, CDR2 YSYEKL. The CDR3 extends over 17 amino acids. The CDR3 coding sequence is TGCGCCAGCAGCCAAGCATATCCCGGGACAGTGACCTACGAGCAGTACTTC. Protein sequence: CASSQAYPGTVTYEQYF.

The chain has TRBV5-1 and TRBJ2-7, with a weak D call TRBD2 (5 bases). This CDR3 is built from 15 residues. Germline V CDR1 and CDR2: SGHRS, YFSETQ. V gave up 0 bases and J gave up 7 bases, with 17 bases separating them. The CDR3 region has the DNA TGCGCCAGCAGCTTGGACAACGGACTCGTGTCGGAGCAGTACTTC. Translating it yields CASSLDNGLVSEQYF.

The J gene is TRBJ2-1, the V gene TRBV29-1; tentative D call: TRBD2 (6 bases). CDR3 length equals 16 residues. Germline lookup yields CDR1 SQVTM and CDR2 ANQGSEA. V shed 5 bases and J shed 0 bases, with 17 bases lying between them. The CDR3 spells CSVLTDSGRSYNEQFF. For the CDR3, the DNA is TGCAGCGTTTTAACAGATAGCGGCCGCTCCTACAATGAGCAGTTCTTC.

The rearrangement links TRBV5-6 to TRBJ2-3; the match to TRBD2 covers 12 bases. The junction had 6 bases not matched to a gene; V was cut back by 0 bases and J by 4 bases. The CDR3 totals 17 residues. Germline assignment: CDR1 SGHDT and CDR2 YYEEEE. CDR3 DNA sequence: TGTGCCAGCAGCTTGGGTCCCCTAGCGGGAGGGGCAGATACGCAGTATTTT. Encoded protein: CASSLGPLAGGADTQYF.

The J gene is TRBJ2-7, the V gene TRBV11-2; D remains unclear. The CDR3 spans 13 residues. V lost 5 bases, J lost 2 bases, and 10 bases lay in between. Germline CDR1 SGHAT, CDR2 FQNNGV. As DNA, the CDR3 is TGTGCCAGCAGCCTTACCGCGCCCTACGAGCAGTACTTC. This translates into CASSLTAPYEQYF.